One sample yielded the 28 T cell receptor beta chains listed below, sequenced in a study of cytomegalovirus exposure and HLA in healthy donors. The primer mix had 60 Vbeta and 13 Jbeta primers. Data came from immunoSEQ multiplex PCR; TCRdb stores just in-frame clones and leaves some out. Of approximately 160,000 clones detected, about 70% appear once; the ten largest clones hold 3.5% to 5.5%. The sample consisted of PBMCs. The receptors stem from a woman aged 18-29 years in good health and CMV-seropositive.

About this clone itself: The junction and the germline gene differ at one end; a read error may be behind it. Other DNA sequences in this specimen translate into the identical CDR3. The rearrangement links TRBV6-1 to TRBJ2-6; 8 bases align to TRBD1. CDR3 length: 16 residues. Germline assignment: CDR1 MNHNS and CDR2 SASEGT. The CDR3 region has the DNA TGTGCCAGCAGTGAAGGGCAGGGGGCTGGGGCCAACGTACTGACTTTC. It codes for CASSEGQGAGANVLTF.

The genes are TRBV19 and TRBJ1-3; the D is unclear. The CDR3 runs to 13 residues. Germline values: CDR1 LNHDA, CDR2 SQIVND (reference sequence). Between the trimmed V and J ends, which lost 6 bases and 2 bases, there was a span of 8 bases. The CDR3 region is CASSKETGNTIYF. For the CDR3, the DNA is TGTGCCAGTAGCAAGGAGACTGGAAACACCATATATTTT.

CDR3 nucleotide sequence: TGTGCCAGCAGTCCTACTAGCGGGAGGGCCTACGAGCAGTACTTC. Translation: CASSPTSGRAYEQYF. The J gene is TRBJ2-7, the V gene TRBV6-5, with 13 bases that match TRBD2. CDR3 length: 15 amino acids. CDR1 is MNHEY, CDR2 SVGAGI, per germline. The V gene end was trimmed by 5 bases and the J gene end by 2 bases; junction bases not matched to a gene: 3.

There are a few counts of this clone. V is TRBV28 and J is TRBJ1-1, with D possibly being TRBD1 (5 bases). Between the trimmed V and J ends, which lost 4 bases and 6 bases, there was a span of 15 bases. The germline V gene encodes CDR1 MDHEN and CDR2 SYDVKM. CDR3 size: 14 residues. The CDR3 bases are TGTGCCAGCAGTTCCCCTCAGGGAGGGTCTGAAGCTTTCTTT. Translated, it gives CASSSPQGGSEAFF.

This clone was observed a handful of times. V gene TRBV29-1 combines with J gene TRBJ2-2, with a tentative D call TRBD2 (6 bases). Trimming removed 0 bases at V and 4 bases at J, with 18 bases between. The CDR3 length is 17 residues. Per the germline V gene, CDR1 is SQVTM and CDR2 is ANQGSEA. Here the CDR3 reads CSVEDPRGGGGTGELFF. CDR3 bases: TGCAGCGTTGAAGACCCTCGGGGTGGGGGAGGCACCGGGGAGCTGTTTTTT.

The chain recombines TRBV15 with TRBJ2-5; D may be TRBD2 (7 bases). This CDR3 contains 14 residues. Trimming shortened V by 5 bases and J by 5 bases, and 15 bases separated the two germline ends. Germline CDR1 is LNHNV and CDR2 is YYDKDF (reference sequence). CDR3 residues: CATSGGDIRETQYF. As DNA, the CDR3 is TGTGCCACCAGCGGGGGGGACATTCGGGAGACCCAGTACTTC. Supplemented by reference TRBV15 and TRBJ2-5, the full variable domain reads DAMVIQNPRYQVTQFGKPVTLSCSQTLNHNVMYWYQQKSSQAPKLLFHYYDKDFNNEADTPDNFQSRRPNTSFCFLDIRSPGLGDTAMYLCATSGGDIRETQYFGPGTRLLVL.

Comment on this clone: Its ends do not fully match the called genes, so a read error is possible. The chain uses TRBV7-7 and TRBJ2-5; 11 bases match TRBD2. The CDR3 runs to 14 residues. Germline lookup yields CDR1 SSHAT and CDR2 FNYEAQ (reference sequence). The CDR3 DNA follows: TGTGCTAGCAGCCGCGGGACTAGCGGCGAGCTTCAGTACTTC. It translates to CASSRGTSGELQYF.

The gene calls are TRBV4-3 and TRBJ2-3; 9 positions agree with TRBD2. V shed 4 bases and J 6 bases; nucleotides not matched to a gene: 17. Germline values: CDR1 LGHNA, CDR2 YSLEER. The CDR3 consists of 18 residues. CDR3 in amino acids: CASSRAVLSGGHRDTQYF. The DNA of the CDR3 is TGCGCCAGCAGCCGTGCCGTTTTAAGCGGGGGGCACAGGGATACGCAGTATTTT.

The chain has TRBV27 and TRBJ2-3, with TRBD2 matching 10 bases. The CDR3 loop spans 14 amino acids. V lost 5 bases to trimming and J lost 7 bases; unmatched junction nucleotides: 6. Germline-derived CDR1 and CDR2 are MNHEY and SMNVEV (reference sequence). The CDR3 DNA is TGTGCCAGCAGTACCAGCGGGGGGGGGAATACGCAGTATTTT. Translated: CASSTSGGGNTQYF.

This chain joins TRBV5-4 and TRBJ2-5; 13 positions match TRBD2. The DNA end favors TRBJ2-7, so the J call may be wrong. This CDR3 comprises 18 residues. Germline V lookup: CDR1 SGHNT, CDR2 YYREEE (reference sequence). The CDR3 DNA reads TGTGCCAGCAGCAGCACTCTGGGACTAGCGGGGTGGGGGTACGAGCAGTACTTC. Protein product: CASSSTLGLAGWGYEQYF.

V gene TRBV6-1 combines with J gene TRBJ2-5, with D possibly matching TRBD2 (6 bases). The V end was cut by 4 bases, the J end by 2 bases, with 23 bases between. The CDR3 has 18 amino acids. Germline V CDR1 and CDR2: MNHNS, SASEGT. The DNA of the CDR3 is TGTGCCAGCAGTGCCAAAGTATTAGGGGCAGGGAGGCAAGAGACCCAGTACTTC. Protein product: CASSAKVLGAGRQETQYF.

A few counts support this clone. The chain recombines TRBV12-1 with TRBJ2-5; the DNA was not used to check the table's D call, TRBD2. TRBV12-1 corresponds to a pseudogene. This CDR3 has 16 amino acids. CDR3 residues: CASKWPSGGRLETQYF. The CDR3 bases are TGTGCCAGCAAATGGCCCAGCGGGGGGAGGTTGGAGACCCAGTACTTC.

This clone has a handful of counts. The chain combines TRBV6-6 with TRBJ1-6; TRBD1 aligns across 8 bases. After removal of 5 bases from V and 7 bases from J, the junction contained 4 bases not matched to a gene. The germline V gene encodes CDR1 MNHNY and CDR2 SVGAGI (reference sequence). This CDR3 spans 14 amino acids. The CDR3 is CASSVRQGNSPLHF. The CDR3 nucleotides are TGTGCCAGCAGTGTCCGACAGGGGAATTCACCCCTCCACTTT.

J is TRBJ1-1 and V is TRBV9, with no clear D. Germline CDR1 SGDLS, CDR2 YYNGEE. The CDR3 contains 13 residues. Trimming took 4 bases from V and 11 from J, leaving 18 bases between them. CDR3 sequence: CASSLSGSSGAFF. The CDR3, as DNA: TGTGCCAGCAGCCTATCGGGGTCCAGTGGGGCTTTCTTT.

V and J are TRBV30 and TRBJ2-3; D is unclear. Looked up from germline, CDR1 is GTSNPN and CDR2 is SVGIG (reference sequence). V lost 1 base and J lost 8, with 13 bases in between. The CDR3 is made up of 13 amino acids. The CDR3 bases are TGTGCCTGGAGTGCCCAAGACACGTCTACGCAGTATTTT. Amino acids: CAWSAQDTSTQYF.

This chain connects TRBV9 to TRBJ2-7; 8 nucleotides match TRBD1. The CDR3 runs 15 residues. Germline values: CDR1 SGDLS, CDR2 YYNGEE. J lost 4 bases, V lost 3 bases, and 9 bases had no gene match. CDR3 bases: TGTGCCAGCAGCGAGGCAGGGGGCGCGTTTTACGAGCAGTACTTC. Protein: CASSEAGGAFYEQYF.

In this sample, this clone turned up once. The chain is built from TRBV4-3 and TRBJ2-3; possible D gene TRBD2, 7 bases. From germline, CDR1 is LGHNA and CDR2 YSLEER. This CDR3 region has 17 residues. The V end was cut by 0 bases, the J end by 4 bases, with 17 bases between. The CDR3 region has the DNA TGCGCCAGCAGCCAAGATGGGAGGGGGGCTGGAGCAGATACGCAGTATTTT. This encodes CASSQDGRGAGADTQYF.

This clone was detected once. A read error may account for a junction end that differs from germline. The chain recombines TRBV7-9 with TRBJ1-2; the D is unclear. The CDR3 has 11 residues. Germline CDR1 reads SEHNR; CDR2 reads FQNEAQ (reference sequence). This chain's CDR3 is CASTLTPGYTF. Written as DNA, the CDR3 is TGTGCCAGCACCTTAACTCCTGGCTACACCTTC.

The chain joins TRBV2 to TRBJ2-7, with 9 bases identical to TRBD2. In germline, CDR1 is SNHLY, CDR2 FYNNEI. This CDR3 region has 15 residues. V shed 6 bases and J 2 bases; nucleotides not matched to a gene: 8. This CDR3 is CASSQWTSEPYEQYF. For the CDR3, the DNA is TGTGCCAGCAGCCAATGGACTAGCGAGCCCTACGAGCAGTACTTC.

The chain recombines TRBV7-2 with TRBJ2-5, with 11 bases lining up with TRBD2. The CDR3 loop spans 15 amino acids. CDR1 is SGHTA, CDR2 FQGNSA, per germline. The V segment lost 4 bases and the J segment 6 bases; nucleotides outside the gene matches: 7. Written as DNA, the CDR3 is TGTGCCAGCAGCTCAGTAGCGGGGGGGCTGAAGACCCAGTACTTC. Translated, it gives CASSSVAGGLKTQYF.

The chain uses TRBV11-2 and TRBJ1-1, with unresolved D. Trimming took off 3 bases at V and 1 base at J, with 9 bases between the two ends. CDR1 and CDR2 (germline): SGHAT, FQNNGV. This CDR3 is built from 14 residues. CDR3 region: CASSFNIANTEAFF. The CDR3 DNA is TGTGCCAGCAGCTTTAATATAGCGAACACTGAAGCTTTCTTT.

V and J are TRBV7-9 and TRBJ1-1; TRBD1 matches at 10 bases. Germline V gene data show CDR1 as SEHNR and CDR2 as FQNEAQ (reference sequence). V lost 8 bases, J lost 11 bases, and 8 bases stayed unmatched. CDR3 length: 12 amino acids. The CDR3 protein is CASSQTGGMAFF. The CDR3 DNA is TGTGCCAGCTCCCAGACAGGGGGCATGGCTTTCTTT.

For the CDR3, the DNA is TGTGCCAGCAGCTTGGCCACAGGGGGAGGTCAGCCCCAGCATTTT. This codes for CASSLATGGGQPQHF. This rearrangement joins TRBV5-6 to TRBJ1-5; the match to TRBD1 covers 8 bases. CDR3 length: 15 residues. CDR1 and CDR2 (germline): SGHDT, YYEEEE. J was trimmed by 6 bases and V by 0 bases; bases with no gene match: 5.

The chain uses TRBV9 and TRBJ2-1; weak D call: TRBD2 (5 bases). Germline loops: CDR1 SGDLS, CDR2 YYNGEE. The CDR3 totals 12 residues. Trimming removed 4 bases at V and 7 bases at J, with 9 bases between. The DNA of the CDR3 is TGTGCCAGCAGCTATAGCGAGAATGAGCAGTTCTTC. It yields the protein CASSYSENEQFF.

This clone appeared a few times. The chain couples TRBV6-6 to TRBJ2-1; a weak D match, TRBD1 (5 bases). The V gene's germline CDR1 is MNHNY and CDR2 SVGAGI (reference sequence). Trimming left V 5 bases short and J 2 bases short, with 16 bases between. The CDR3 consists of 16 residues. CDR3 bases: TGTGCCAGCAGTCTCCTGGGAACAGGCCCCTACAATGAGCAGTTCTTC. It codes for CASSLLGTGPYNEQFF.

The V gene is TRBV21-1, the J gene TRBJ2-7; the tabulated D call, TRBD2, remains unverified against the DNA. TRBV21-1 is a listed pseudogene. This CDR3 has 15 amino acids. DNA of the CDR3: TGTGCCAGCAGCGCGCGGGACTTAGCCTACTACGAGCAGTACTTC. This gives the protein CASSARDLAYYEQYF.

This chain uses TRBV19 with TRBJ1-3, with D perhaps TRBD1 (6 bases). This CDR3 is 16 amino acids long. Trimming shortened V by 4 bases and J by 0 bases, and 13 bases separated the two germline ends. The V gene's germline CDR1 is LNHDA and CDR2 SQIVND (reference sequence). DNA of the CDR3: TGTGCCAGTAGTAGGTTCCAGGGGAGCTCTGGAAACACCATATATTTT. This translates into CASSRFQGSSGNTIYF.

This clone was counted once. The CDR3 nucleotides are TGTGCCAGCAGCCATCGTCAACTCGGGGAGCAGTACTTC. Amino acids: CASSHRQLGEQYF. The chain has TRBV14 and TRBJ2-5, with D maybe TRBD2 (5 bases). This CDR3 has 13 residues. Trimming left V 3 bases short and J 11 bases short, with 16 bases between. Germline CDR1 reads SGHDN; CDR2 reads FVKESK.